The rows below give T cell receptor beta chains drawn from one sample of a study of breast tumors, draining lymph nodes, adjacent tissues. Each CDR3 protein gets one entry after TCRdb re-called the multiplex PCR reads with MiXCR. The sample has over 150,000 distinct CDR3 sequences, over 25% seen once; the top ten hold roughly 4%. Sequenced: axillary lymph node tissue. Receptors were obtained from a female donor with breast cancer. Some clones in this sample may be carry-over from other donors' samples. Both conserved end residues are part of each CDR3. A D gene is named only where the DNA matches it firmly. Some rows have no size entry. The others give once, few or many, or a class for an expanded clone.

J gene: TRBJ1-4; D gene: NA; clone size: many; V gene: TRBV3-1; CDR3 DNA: TGTGCCAGCAGCCAACTACAGGGAGTTCCAACTAATGAAAAACTGTTTTTT; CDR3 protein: CASSQLQGVPTNEKLFF
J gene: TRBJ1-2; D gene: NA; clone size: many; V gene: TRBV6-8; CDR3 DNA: TGTGCCAGCAGTTATGGCGCTTTCAACTATGGCTACACCTTC; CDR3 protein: CASSYGAFNYGYTF
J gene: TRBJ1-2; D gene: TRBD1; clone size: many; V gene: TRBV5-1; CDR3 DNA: TGCGCCAGCAGCAGCGACACCTCCGGGACAGGGGGCTGGTCCGATGGCTACACCTTC; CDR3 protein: CASSSDTSGTGGWSDGYTF
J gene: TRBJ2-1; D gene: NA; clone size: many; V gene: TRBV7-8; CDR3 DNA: TGTGCCAGCAGCCAGGCTCCTGGGGAGCAGTTCTTC; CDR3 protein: CASSQAPGEQFF
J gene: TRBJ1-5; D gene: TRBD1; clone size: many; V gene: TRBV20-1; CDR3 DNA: TGCAGTGCTCCCGGGACAGGGGATCAGCCCCAGCATTTT; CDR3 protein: CSAPGTGDQPQHF
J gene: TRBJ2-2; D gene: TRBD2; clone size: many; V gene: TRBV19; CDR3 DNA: TGTGCCAGTAGTATCCCTAGCGGGAGAACCACCGGGGAGCTGTTTTTT; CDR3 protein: CASSIPSGRTTGELFF
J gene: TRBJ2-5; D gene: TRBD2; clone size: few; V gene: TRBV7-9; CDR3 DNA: TGTGCCAGCAGCCTAGCGGGACAAGAGACCCGGTACTTC; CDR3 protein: CASSLAGQETRYF
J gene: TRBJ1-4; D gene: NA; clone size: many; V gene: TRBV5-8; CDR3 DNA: TGTGCCAGCAGCTTGGGGGGGCTCCACCTTAATGAAAAACTGTTTTTT; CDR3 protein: CASSLGGLHLNEKLFF
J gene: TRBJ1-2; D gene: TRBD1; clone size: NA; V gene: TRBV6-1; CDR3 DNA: TGTGCCAGCAGCTCGGGACAGAGGTTCTATGGCTACACCTTC; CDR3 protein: CASSSGQRFYGYTF
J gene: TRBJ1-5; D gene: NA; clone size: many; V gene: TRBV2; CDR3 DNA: TGTGCCAGCAGTGAGGCAGGGGTGGTTCAGCCCCAGCATTTT; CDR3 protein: CASSEAGVVQPQHF
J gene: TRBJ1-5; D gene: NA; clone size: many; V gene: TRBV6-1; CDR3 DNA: TGTGCCAGCAGTGATCGGGGAGGTCAGCCCCAGCATTTT; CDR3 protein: CASSDRGGQPQHF
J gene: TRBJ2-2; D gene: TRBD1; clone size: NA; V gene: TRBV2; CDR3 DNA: TGTGCCAGCGGGGACGGACAGGGAGCGATAGCCGGGGAGCTGTTTTTT; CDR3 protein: CASGDGQGAIAGELFF
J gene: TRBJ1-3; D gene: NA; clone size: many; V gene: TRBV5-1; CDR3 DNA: TGCGCCAGCAGTTCACAGGTCTCTGGAAACACCATATATTTT; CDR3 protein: CASSSQVSGNTIYF
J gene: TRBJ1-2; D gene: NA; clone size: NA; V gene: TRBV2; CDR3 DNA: TGTGCCAGCAGTGTAACCATAGCGGGGTTTGGTGGCTACACCTTC; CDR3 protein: CASSVTIAGFGGYTF
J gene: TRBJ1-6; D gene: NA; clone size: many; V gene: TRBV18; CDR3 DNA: TGTGCCAGCTCACCACAGGGAAGCAACAATAATTCACCCCTCCACTTT; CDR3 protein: CASSPQGSNNNSPLHF
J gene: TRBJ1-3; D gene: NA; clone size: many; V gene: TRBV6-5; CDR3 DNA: TGTGCCAGCAGGGGCTCTGGAAACACCATATATTTT; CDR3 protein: CASRGSGNTIYF
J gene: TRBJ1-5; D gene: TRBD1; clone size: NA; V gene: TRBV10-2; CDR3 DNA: TGCGCCAGCAGTGAGCCGGGACAGGGTATTGGGCAGCCCCAGCATTTT; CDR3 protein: CASSEPGQGIGQPQHF
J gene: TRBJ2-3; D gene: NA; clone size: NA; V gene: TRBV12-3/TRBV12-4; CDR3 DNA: TGTGCCAGCAGTTCCCCCTTGGGGAGCACAGATACGCAGTATTTT; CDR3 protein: CASSSPLGSTDTQYF
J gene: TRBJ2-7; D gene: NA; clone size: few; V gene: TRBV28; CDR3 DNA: TGTGCCAGCAGTTTATCTGGGGTTGGACAGCAGTACTTC; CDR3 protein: CASSLSGVGQQYF
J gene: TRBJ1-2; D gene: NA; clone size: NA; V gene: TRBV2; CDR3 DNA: TGTGCCAGCAGTTCCGGACAGCAGGAAGGCTACACCTTC; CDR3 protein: CASSSGQQEGYTF
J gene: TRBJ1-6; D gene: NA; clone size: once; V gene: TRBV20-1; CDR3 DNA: TGCAGTGCTAGAGATCGGGGCGGGGTAGTCACACCCCTCCACTTT; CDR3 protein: CSARDRGGVVTPLHF
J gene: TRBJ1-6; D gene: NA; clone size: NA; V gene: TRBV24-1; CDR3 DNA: TGTGCCACCAGTGATTCGTCCCTCGCCGGGCCACTCCTCCACTTT; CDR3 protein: CATSDSSLAGPLLHF
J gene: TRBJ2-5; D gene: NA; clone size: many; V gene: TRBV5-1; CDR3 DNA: TGCGCCAGCAGCTTGGGGGGACGGACTCAAGAGACCCAGTACTTC; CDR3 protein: CASSLGGRTQETQYF
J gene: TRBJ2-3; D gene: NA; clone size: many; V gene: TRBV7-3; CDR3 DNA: TGTGCCAGCAGCTCGAGGGGGAGGAACACAGATACGCAGTATTTT; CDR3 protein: CASSSRGRNTDTQYF
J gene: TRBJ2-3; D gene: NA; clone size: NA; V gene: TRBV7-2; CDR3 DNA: TGTGCCAGCAGCTTACATGGCGGGGGCGGTGGATTAGGTACGCAGTATTTT; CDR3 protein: CASSLHGGGGGLGTQYF
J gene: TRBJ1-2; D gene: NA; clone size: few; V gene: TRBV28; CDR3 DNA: TGTGCCAGCAGTTTACGGGGTTCCGGCTATGGCTACACCTTC; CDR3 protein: CASSLRGSGYGYTF
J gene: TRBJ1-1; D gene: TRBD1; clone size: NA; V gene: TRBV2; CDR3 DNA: TGTGCCAGCTACCGGGACAGGGGTAGTAGTAAGGCTTACTTT; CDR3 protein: CASYRDRGSSKAYF
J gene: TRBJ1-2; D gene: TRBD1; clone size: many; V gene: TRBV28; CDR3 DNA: TGTGCCAGCAGATACTCCGGAGGGGGACAGGGCTTC; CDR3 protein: CASRYSGGGQGF
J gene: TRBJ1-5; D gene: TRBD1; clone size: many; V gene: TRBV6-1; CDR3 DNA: TGTGCCAGCAGTGCCCAGACAGGGAGCAATCAGCCCCAGCATTTT; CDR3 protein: CASSAQTGSNQPQHF
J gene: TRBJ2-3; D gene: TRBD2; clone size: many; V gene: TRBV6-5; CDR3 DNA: TGTGCCAGCAGACCGGGACTAGCGTGGGATACGCAGTATTTT; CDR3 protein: CASRPGLAWDTQYF
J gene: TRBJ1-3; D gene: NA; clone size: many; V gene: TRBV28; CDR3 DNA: TGTGCCAGCTCCGGGATCCCCGGAAACACCATATATTTT; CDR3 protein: CASSGIPGNTIYF
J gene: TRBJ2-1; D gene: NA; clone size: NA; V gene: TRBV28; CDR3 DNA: TGTGCCACCCCGGGAGACTCCTACAATGAGCAGTTCTTC; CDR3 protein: CATPGDSYNEQFF
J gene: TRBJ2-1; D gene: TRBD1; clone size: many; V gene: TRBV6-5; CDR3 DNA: TGTGCCAGCAGCCTGGACAGGAGCTCCTACAATGAGCAGTTCTTC; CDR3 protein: CASSLDRSSYNEQFF
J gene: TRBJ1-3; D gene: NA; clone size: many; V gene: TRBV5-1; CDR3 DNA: TGCGCCAGCAGCCCCTTTTCGGCGGGAAACACCATATATTTT; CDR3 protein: CASSPFSAGNTIYF
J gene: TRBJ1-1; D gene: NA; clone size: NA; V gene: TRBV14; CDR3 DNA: TGTGCCAGCTCGCCGAACGCGAACACTGAAGCTTTCTTT; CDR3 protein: CASSPNANTEAFF
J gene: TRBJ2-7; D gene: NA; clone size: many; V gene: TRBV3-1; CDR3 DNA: TGTGCCAGCAAGGGGGACTACTCCTACGAGCAGTACTTC; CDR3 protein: CASKGDYSYEQYF
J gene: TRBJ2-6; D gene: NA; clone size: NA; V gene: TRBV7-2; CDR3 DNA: TGTGCCAGCAGAAGGTCGGGGGCCAACGTCCTGACTTTC; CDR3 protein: CASRRSGANVLTF
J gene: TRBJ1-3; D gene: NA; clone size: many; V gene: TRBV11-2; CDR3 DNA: TGTGCCAGCAGCTCCCAGGGACTCTCTGGAAACACCATATATTTT; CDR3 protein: CASSSQGLSGNTIYF
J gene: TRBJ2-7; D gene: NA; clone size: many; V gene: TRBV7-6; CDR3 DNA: TGTGCCAGCAGCCCCTCCTCTGGGGTCCCCTACGAGCAGTACTTC; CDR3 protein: CASSPSSGVPYEQYF
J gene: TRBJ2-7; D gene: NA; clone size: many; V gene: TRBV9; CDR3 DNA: TGTGCCAGCAGCGTCGGACATGAAGCCTACGAGCAGTACTTC; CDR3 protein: CASSVGHEAYEQYF
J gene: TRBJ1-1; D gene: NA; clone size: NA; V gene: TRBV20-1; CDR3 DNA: TGCAGTGCCTCTAGGGGGGAGGACACTGAAGCTTTCTTT; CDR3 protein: CSASRGEDTEAFF
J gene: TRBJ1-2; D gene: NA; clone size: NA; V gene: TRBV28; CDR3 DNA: TGTGCCAGCAGCAATGGAGGGAACTATGGCTACACCTTC; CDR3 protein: CASSNGGNYGYTF
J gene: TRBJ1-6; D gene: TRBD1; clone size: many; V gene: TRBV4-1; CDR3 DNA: TGCGCCAGCAGCCAATTACTGCGACAGGGAAGTAATTCACCCCTCCACTTT; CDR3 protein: CASSQLLRQGSNSPLHF
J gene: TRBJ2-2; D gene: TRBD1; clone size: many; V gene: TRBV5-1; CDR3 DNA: TGCGCCAGCAGCGTCCAGGGGGCGGACACCGGGGAGCTGTTTTTT; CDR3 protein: CASSVQGADTGELFF
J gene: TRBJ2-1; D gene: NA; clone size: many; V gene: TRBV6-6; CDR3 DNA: TGTGCCAGCAGTTACGGGGGGGCGAGAGATGAGCAGTTCTTC; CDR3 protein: CASSYGGARDEQFF
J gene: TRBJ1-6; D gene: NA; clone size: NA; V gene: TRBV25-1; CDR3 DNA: TGTGCCAGCAGTGAATCGGGGACGGGGAATTATAATTCACCCCTCCACTTT; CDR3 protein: CASSESGTGNYNSPLHF
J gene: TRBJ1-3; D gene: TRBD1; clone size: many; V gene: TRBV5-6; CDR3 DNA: TGTGCCAGCAGCCGGGACAGGACTGGAAACACCATATATTTT; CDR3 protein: CASSRDRTGNTIYF
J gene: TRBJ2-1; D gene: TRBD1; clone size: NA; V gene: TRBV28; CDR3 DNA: TGTGCCAGCAGTCCGCCGGGACAGGGGCGCCATGAGCAGTTCTTC; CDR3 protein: CASSPPGQGRHEQFF
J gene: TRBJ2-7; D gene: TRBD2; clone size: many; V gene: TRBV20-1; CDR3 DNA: TGCAGTGCTAGAGATGGCCCTGGGGGGCTTTTTGTAGCGGGATCTGCTGGGGGGCAGTACTTC; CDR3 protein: CSARDGPGGLFVAGSAGGQYF
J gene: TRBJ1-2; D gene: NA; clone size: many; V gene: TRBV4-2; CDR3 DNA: TGTGCCAGCAGCCAAGAGTACAGTCCTAACTATGGCTACACCTTC; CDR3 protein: CASSQEYSPNYGYTF
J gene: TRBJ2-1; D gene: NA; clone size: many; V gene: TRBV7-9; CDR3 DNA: TGTGCCAGCACCCGACTGGGAAAAAACAATGAGCAGTTCTTC; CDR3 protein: CASTRLGKNNEQFF
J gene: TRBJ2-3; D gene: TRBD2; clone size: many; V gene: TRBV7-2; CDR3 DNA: TGTGCCAGCAGCTCCCATAGCGGGAGGGGGACAGATACGCAGTATTTT; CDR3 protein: CASSSHSGRGTDTQYF
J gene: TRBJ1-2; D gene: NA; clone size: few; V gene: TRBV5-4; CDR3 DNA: TGTGCCAGCAGCTTGGGGACCCCCCGAGGCTACACCTTC; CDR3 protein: CASSLGTPRGYTF
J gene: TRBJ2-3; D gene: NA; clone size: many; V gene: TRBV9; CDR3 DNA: TGTGCCAGCAGCGCGACTATAAGCACAGATACGCAGTATTTT; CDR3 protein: CASSATISTDTQYF